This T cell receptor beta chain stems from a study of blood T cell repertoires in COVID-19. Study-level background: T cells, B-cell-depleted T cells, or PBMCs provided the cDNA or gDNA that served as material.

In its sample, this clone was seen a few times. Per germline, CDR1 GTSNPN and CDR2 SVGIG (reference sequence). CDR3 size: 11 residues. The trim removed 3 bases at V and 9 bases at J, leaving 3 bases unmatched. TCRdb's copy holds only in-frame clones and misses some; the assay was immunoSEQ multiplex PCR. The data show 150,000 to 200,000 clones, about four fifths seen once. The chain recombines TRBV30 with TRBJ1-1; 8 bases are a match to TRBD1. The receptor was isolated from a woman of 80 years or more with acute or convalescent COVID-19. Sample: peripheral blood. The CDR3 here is CAWSRGQKAFF. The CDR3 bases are TGTGCCTGGAGCAGGGGGCAAAAAGCTTTCTTT.